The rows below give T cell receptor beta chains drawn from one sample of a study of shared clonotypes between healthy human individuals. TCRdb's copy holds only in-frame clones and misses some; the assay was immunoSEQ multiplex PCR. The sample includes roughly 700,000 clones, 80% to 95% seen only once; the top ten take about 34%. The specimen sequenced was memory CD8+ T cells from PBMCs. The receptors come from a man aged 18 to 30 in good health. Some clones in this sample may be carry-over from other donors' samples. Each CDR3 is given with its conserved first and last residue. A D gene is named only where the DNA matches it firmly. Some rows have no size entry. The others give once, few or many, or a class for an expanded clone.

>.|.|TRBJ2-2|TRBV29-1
TGCAGCGTTGAGTTTCGGGACCCGAACACCGGGGAGCTGTTTTTT
CSVEFRDPNTGELFF
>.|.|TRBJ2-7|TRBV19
TGTGCCAGTAGTATAGTACCCCAGCACGAGCAGTACTTC
CASSIVPQHEQYF
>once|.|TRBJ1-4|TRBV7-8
TGTGCCAGCAGCTTAGGTGTTACTAATGAAAAACTGTTTTTT
CASSLGVTNEKLFF
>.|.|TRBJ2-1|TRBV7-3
TGTGCCAGCAGCTTAAGGCAGGCGACTTACAATGAGCAGTTCTTC
CASSLRQATYNEQFF
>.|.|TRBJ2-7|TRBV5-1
TGCGCCAGCAGATATGGTGGGGCAGGGGCCTCCTACGAGCAGTACTTC
CASRYGGAGASYEQYF
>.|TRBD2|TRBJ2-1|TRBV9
TGTGCCAGCAGCGCGAGCGGGAGGGGATACAATGAGCAGTTCTTC
CASSASGRGYNEQFF
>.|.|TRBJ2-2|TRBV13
TGTGCCAGCAGCCCCCAGGGATTCGGGCCCGGGGAGCTGTTTTTT
CASSPQGFGPGELFF
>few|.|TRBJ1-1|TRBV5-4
TGTGCCAGCAGCTCGGTACGTGAAGCTTTCTTT
CASSSVREAFF
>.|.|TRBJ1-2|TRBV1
TGCACCAGCAGCCAAAGACCCTCATGGGCAGGGGGCAGGGGCTACACCTTC
CTSSQRPSWAGGRGYTF
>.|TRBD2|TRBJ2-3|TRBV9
TGTGCCAGCAGCGTAGAGGGACTAGCGGGAAGAGATACGCAGTATTTT
CASSVEGLAGRDTQYF
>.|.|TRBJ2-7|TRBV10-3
TGTGCCATCAGTGACCCCTCTCGAGGCCCCTACTCCTACGAGCAGTACTTC
CAISDPSRGPYSYEQYF
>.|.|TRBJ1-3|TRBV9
TGTGCCAGCAGCGTAGAGGGAATCTCCGGAAACACCATATATTTT
CASSVEGISGNTIYF
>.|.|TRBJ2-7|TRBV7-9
TGTGCCAGCAGCTCAGACCTCCACCGTTATTACGAGCAGTACTTC
CASSSDLHRYYEQYF
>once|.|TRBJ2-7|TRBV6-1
TGTGCCAGCAGTGAAGGTCTTCCTCCCTACGAGCAGTACTTC
CASSEGLPPYEQYF
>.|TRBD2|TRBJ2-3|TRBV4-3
TGCGCCAGCAGCCAGACCCCGCCGACTAGCGGGAGATTCACAGATACGCAGTATTTT
CASSQTPPTSGRFTDTQYF
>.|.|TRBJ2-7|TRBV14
TGTGCCAGCAGCCAAGAGATGAACAGGGTATACGAGCAGTACTTC
CASSQEMNRVYEQYF
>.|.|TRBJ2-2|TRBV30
TGTGCCTGGAGTGGGGTGGGTGGGGGCACCGGGGAGCTGTTTTTT
CAWSGVGGGTGELFF
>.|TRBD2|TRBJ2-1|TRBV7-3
TGTGCCAGCAGCCCGGGGACTAGCGGGAATGACTCCCATCGGAATGAGCAGTTCTTC
CASSPGTSGNDSHRNEQFF
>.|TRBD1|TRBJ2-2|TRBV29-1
TGCAGCGTTGAAGACGCACTGATTCCGGGACAGGGCCTTGGACGGGTGAGCGGGGAGCTGTTTTTT
CSVEDALIPGQGLGRVSGELFF
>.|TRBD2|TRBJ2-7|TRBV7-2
TGTGCCAGCAGCTTAGGGTTCAGCGGGAGCCGCCGGTACTTC
CASSLGFSGSRRYF
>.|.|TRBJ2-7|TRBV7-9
TGTGCCAGCAGCTTAGCCGGCGCAGGGGACTACGAGCAGTACTTC
CASSLAGAGDYEQYF
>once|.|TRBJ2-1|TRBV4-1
TGCGCCAGCAGCCCCAGAAGGGACGGACGATTCAATGAGCAGTTCTTC
CASSPRRDGRFNEQFF
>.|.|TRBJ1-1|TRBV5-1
TGCGCCAGCAGCCTAAACCGACGGGAGAACACTGAAGCTTTCTTT
CASSLNRRENTEAFF
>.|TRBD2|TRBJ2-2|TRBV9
TGTGCCAGCACCCCGCTAGCGGGACGGTCCTTGGACACCGGGGAGCTGTTTTTT
CASTPLAGRSLDTGELFF
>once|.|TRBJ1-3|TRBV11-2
TGTGCCAGCAGTCCCGGGCGGTCTGGAAACACCATATATTTT
CASSPGRSGNTIYF
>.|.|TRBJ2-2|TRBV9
TGTGCCAGCAGGTCTGGGGCCGGGGAGCTGTTTTTT
CASRSGAGELFF
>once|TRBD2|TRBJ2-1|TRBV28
TGTGCCAGCAGGCAAGGACTAGCGGGAGGGCTGGAGTTCTTC
CASRQGLAGGLEFF
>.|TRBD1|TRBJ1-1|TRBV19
TGTGCCAGTATGGGGGGGCCAGGGGGCTATACTGAAGCTTTCTTT
CASMGGPGGYTEAFF
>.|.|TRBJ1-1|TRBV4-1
TGCGCCAGCAGCCAAGGGATTCGGACTGTGAACACTGAAGCTTTCTTT
CASSQGIRTVNTEAFF
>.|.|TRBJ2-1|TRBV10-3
TGTGCCATCAGTGAGTCTGTCGTAGGCAATGAGCAGTTCTTC
CAISESVVGNEQFF
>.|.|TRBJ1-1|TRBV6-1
TGTGCCAGCAGTTCCTGGGACAATACTAACACTGAAGCTTTCTTT
CASSSWDNTNTEAFF
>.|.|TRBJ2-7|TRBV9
TGTGCCAGCAGCCCATCCCTGGGTACCTACGAGCAGTACTTC
CASSPSLGTYEQYF
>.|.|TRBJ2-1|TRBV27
TGTGCCAGCAGTTTACGCGGGGACTACAATGAGCAGTTCTTC
CASSLRGDYNEQFF
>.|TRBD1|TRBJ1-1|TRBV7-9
TGTGCCAGCAGCTCACCGGGACAGCGGAACACTGAAGCTTTCTTT
CASSSPGQRNTEAFF
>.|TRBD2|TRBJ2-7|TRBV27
TGTGCCAGCAGTCCCCTGAGGTTAGCGGGACTCTACGAGCAGTACTTC
CASSPLRLAGLYEQYF
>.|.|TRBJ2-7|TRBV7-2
TGTGCCAGCAGCCTAGGCGGGCCGTTCTACGAGCAGTACTTC
CASSLGGPFYEQYF
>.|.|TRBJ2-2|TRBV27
TGTGCCAGTTCACCAATGCGGGGGAACACCGGGGAGCTGTTTTTT
CASSPMRGNTGELFF
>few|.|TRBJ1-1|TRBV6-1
TGTGCCAGGGCCGGGGGCACTGAAGCTTTCTTT
CARAGGTEAFF
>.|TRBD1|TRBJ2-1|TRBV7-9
TGTGCCAGCAGCATCCCACAGGGGGTCCGGAATGAGCAGTTCTTC
CASSIPQGVRNEQFF
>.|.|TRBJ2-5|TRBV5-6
TGTGCCAGCAGCTGGGACAACCAAGAGACCCAGTACTTC
CASSWDNQETQYF
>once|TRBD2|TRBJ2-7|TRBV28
TGTGCCAGCAGTTTATCCACTGGTCGGGGAGGGGAAATTGGCCCCTACGAGCAGTACTTC
CASSLSTGRGGEIGPYEQYF
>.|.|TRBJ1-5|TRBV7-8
TGTGCCAGCAGCCTGGGACTCCCGGGTGGCCATCAGCCCCAGCATTTT
CASSLGLPGGHQPQHF
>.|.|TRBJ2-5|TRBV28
TGTGCCAGCGAGTCCGCAGAACAAGAGACCCAGTACTTC
CASESAEQETQYF
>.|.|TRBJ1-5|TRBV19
TGTGCCAGTAGTACCTACGACGGGGAGGTGAATCAGCCCCAGCATTTT
CASSTYDGEVNQPQHF
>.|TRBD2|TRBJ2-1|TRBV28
TGTGCCAGCAGTCTTGGACTAGCGGGAGTATGGGAGCAGTTCTTC
CASSLGLAGVWEQFF
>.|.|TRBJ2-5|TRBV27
TGTGCCAGCAGTTTAAGTATCCCAGGGGCACTCCAAGAGACCCAGTACTTC
CASSLSIPGALQETQYF
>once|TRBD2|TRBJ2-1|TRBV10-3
TGTGCCATCAGCCGGACTAGCGGGAGAGGGGTTGAGCAGTTCTTC
CAISRTSGRGVEQFF
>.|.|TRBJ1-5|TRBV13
TGTGCCAGCAGTAGTAGGTTAGACCCCGATCAGCCCCAGCATTTT
CASSSRLDPDQPQHF
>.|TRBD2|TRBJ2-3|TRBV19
TGTGCCAGTAGTCCTAGCGGGAGTTTAGCAGATACGCAGTATTTT
CASSPSGSLADTQYF
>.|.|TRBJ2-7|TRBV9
TGTGCCAGCAGCCAGAGCGGAGGGGCGCTCGAGCAGTACTTC
CASSQSGGALEQYF